A selection of T cell receptor beta chains follows, all from one sample in a study of blood T cells in healthy people across ages. TCRdb fed the 5' RACE reads into MiXCR, producing one record per CDR3 protein. Of 870,000 or so distinct CDR3 sequences detected, under 30% appear once; the ten largest clones hold around 15%. The sequenced sample was blood. These receptors were obtained from a woman aged 80 or older in good health. Both conserved end residues are part of each CDR3. D genes are given only for firm matches. Not every row has a clone size; where given, it reads once, few, many or a size class.

13	-	TRBV6-1	-	TRBJ1-2	TGTGCCAGCAGGGAGGGACCTATGGGTGGCTACACCTTC	CASREGPMGGYTF
16	TRBD1	TRBV20-1	many	TRBJ2-7	TGCAGTGCTAGGTCTCCCGGGACAGGGGCTTCCTACGAGCAGTACTTC	CSARSPGTGASYEQYF
20	TRBD2	TRBV6-2/TRBV6-3	-	TRBJ2-5	TGTGCCAGCACCAAAGGGAGGACTAGCGGGGTCTGGGGGACCCAAGAGACCCAGTACTTC	CASTKGRTSGVWGTQETQYF
14	-	TRBV27	-	TRBJ1-5	TGTGCCAGCAGTTTATACTGGGCGGGTCAGCCCCAGCATTTT	CASSLYWAGQPQHF
16	TRBD2	TRBV7-2	many	TRBJ2-1	TGTGCCAGCAGTCGGACTAGCGGGGGATTCTACAATGAGCAGTTCTTC	CASSRTSGGFYNEQFF
15	-	TRBV12-3/TRBV12-4	-	TRBJ2-3	TGTGCCAGCAGTTTTGACCGAGTGAGCACAGATACGCAGTATTTT	CASSFDRVSTDTQYF
14	-	TRBV12-3/TRBV12-4	-	TRBJ2-1	TGTGCCAGCAGCCACACCGGGACACGGGCGACCCAGTTCTTC	CASSHTGTRATQFF
20	TRBD2	TRBV6-2/TRBV6-3	many	TRBJ2-1	TGTGCCAGCAGTTACCCTGGGCGACTAGCGGGGGTTTCGTCCTACAATGAGCAGTTCTTC	CASSYPGRLAGVSSYNEQFF
14	-	TRBV3-1	many	TRBJ2-7	TGTGCCAGCAGCCCACAGACCGTTACCTACGAGCAGTACTTC	CASSPQTVTYEQYF
15	TRBD2	TRBV12-3/TRBV12-4	-	TRBJ2-1	TGTGCCAGCAGTTCAGTGCTAGCGGGAATCAATGAGCAGTTCTTC	CASSSVLAGINEQFF
15	-	TRBV3-1	-	TRBJ2-1	TGTGCCAGCAGCCAAGGGTCAGGGTCCTACAATGAGCAGTTCTTC	CASSQGSGSYNEQFF
15	TRBD2	TRBV7-9	many	TRBJ2-3	TGTGCCAGCAGCTTAACAAGCCTAGCGGCAGATACGCAGTATTTT	CASSLTSLAADTQYF
15	TRBD2	TRBV5-1	many	TRBJ2-1	TGCGCCAGCAGCTTGGAGCTAGCGGGGGGCAATGAGCAGTTCTTC	CASSLELAGGNEQFF
17	-	TRBV7-2	many	TRBJ2-5	TGTGCCAGCCTATCTCAAGCGGGGGCCCTCAGGGGGGAGACCCAGTACTTC	CASLSQAGALRGETQYF
15	TRBD2	TRBV14	few	TRBJ2-1	TGTGCCAGCAGCCAAGAGAGACTAGCGGGGTTTGAGCAGTTCTTC	CASSQERLAGFEQFF
15	TRBD2	TRBV9	many	TRBJ2-3	TGTGCCAGCAGCGTAGTAGCGGGGGGTGCAGATACGCAGTATTTT	CASSVVAGGADTQYF
13	-	TRBV7-8	many	TRBJ2-3	TGTGCCAGCAGTCGTCCCCGGCAGGATACGCAGTATTTT	CASSRPRQDTQYF
15	-	TRBV14	once	TRBJ1-1	TGTGCCAGCAGCCAAGGATACAGACAGAACACTGAAGCTTTCTTT	CASSQGYRQNTEAFF
14	TRBD1	TRBV29-1	-	TRBJ2-4	TGCAGCGTCGCCGTGGGGACAGGGGGAAGGACTCAGTACTTC	CSVAVGTGGRTQYF
17	-	TRBV5-1	many	TRBJ1-1	TGCGCCAGCAGCTTAAGAGTCCCCGGGACGGGAAACACTGAAGCTTTCTTT	CASSLRVPGTGNTEAFF
15	TRBD1	TRBV10-3	many	TRBJ1-6	TGTGCCATCAGTGAGTTCGGGACAGGGGATTCACCCCTCCACTTT	CAISEFGTGDSPLHF
16	TRBD1	TRBV11-2	few	TRBJ2-7	TGTGCCAGCAGCTCCTGGACAGGCGATACTTCCTACGAGCAGTACTTC	CASSSWTGDTSYEQYF
16	TRBD1	TRBV5-5	-	TRBJ1-2	TGTGCCAGCAGCTTGGAAGGGGGACAGGGGGCATATGGCTACACCTTC	CASSLEGGQGAYGYTF
16	-	TRBV7-2	-	TRBJ1-6	TGTGCCAGCAGCTTAAACCCCGCGGGGGGGGCTTCACCCCTCCACTTT	CASSLNPAGGASPLHF
17	TRBD2	TRBV12-3/TRBV12-4	many	TRBJ2-5	TGTGCCAGCAGTTTGGTCCTAGCGGGGGGGCCGGGGGAGACCCAGTACTTC	CASSLVLAGGPGETQYF
14	TRBD1	TRBV30	-	TRBJ1-2	TGTGCCTGGAATCCCCGACAGGGGTTCTATGGCTACACCTTC	CAWNPRQGFYGYTF
16	-	TRBV11-2	-	TRBJ2-7	TGTGCCAGCCCTTTCCCAACAGCCCGACGTTGTTACGAGCAGTACTTC	CASPFPTARRCYEQYF
15	TRBD2	TRBV9	many	TRBJ2-1	TGTGCCAGCAGCGCAGGAAGACTAGCTTACAATGAGCAGTTCTTC	CASSAGRLAYNEQFF
19	TRBD2	TRBV7-2	many	TRBJ2-3	TGTGCCAGCAGCTCCGGGACTAGCGGGGGGGCCTATTCCACAGATACGCAGTATTTT	CASSSGTSGGAYSTDTQYF
17	TRBD2	TRBV20-1	-	TRBJ2-3	TGCAGTGCTAGAGACATTAGCGGGGAGTCTAGCACAGATACGCAGTATTTT	CSARDISGESSTDTQYF
13	-	TRBV18	-	TRBJ2-6	TGTGCCAGCTCTCGGATCCGTAACAGCGTCCTGACTTTC	CASSRIRNSVLTF
12	-	TRBV7-9	many	TRBJ1-2	TGTGCCAGCACTGGGGCGGTCTATGGCTACACCTTC	CASTGAVYGYTF
11	-	TRBV12-3/TRBV12-4	-	TRBJ2-5	TGTGCCATCGGAACTTACGATGAGCAGTACTTC	CAIGTYDEQYF
15	-	TRBV7-9	-	TRBJ2-1	TGTGCCAGCAGCTTCCGGGAAACGGGGTACAATGAGCAGTTCTTC	CASSFRETGYNEQFF
18	TRBD1	TRBV19	-	TRBJ1-2	TGTGCCAGTAGTTCCGGGGGACAGGGATGGAGGACTAACTATGGCTACACCTTC	CASSSGGQGWRTNYGYTF
15	-	TRBV4-1	-	TRBJ1-3	TGCGCCAGCAGCCAAGGTCATACCCCTGGAAACACCATATATTTT	CASSQGHTPGNTIYF
14	TRBD1	TRBV7-2	once	TRBJ1-4	TGTGCCACCAGGCAGGGGGGGACTAATGAAAAACTGTTTTTT	CATRQGGTNEKLFF